A selection of T cell receptor gamma chains follows, all from one sample in a study of Vδ1+ human thymocytes. TCRdb re-called clones from the multiplex PCR reads via CATT. The sample lists about 23,000 gamma-chain clones, roughly 15% occurring once. The sequenced sample consisted of Vdelta1+ gamma-delta thymocytes from the thymus. These receptors all come from a child younger than two who had congenital heart surgery. CDR3s include the opening cysteine and the closing phenylalanine or tryptophan. Each record gives: clone size, V gene, J gene, CDR3 length, CDR3 DNA, CDR3 protein. The size of a clone is reported for some rows only, either as once, few or many, or as a class for expanded clones.

clone size: few; V gene: TRGV4; J gene: TRGJ1/TRGJ2; CDR3 length: 14; CDR3 DNA: TGTGCCACCTGGAATGGTTTGTTTTATTATAAGAAACTCTTT; CDR3 protein: CATWNGLFYYKKLF
clone size: -; V gene: TRGV4; J gene: TRGJ1/TRGJ2; CDR3 length: 13; CDR3 DNA: TGTGCCACCTGGATCCCGAAGTTTTATAAGAAACTCTTT; CDR3 protein: CATWIPKFYKKLF
clone size: -; V gene: TRGV4; J gene: TRGJ1/TRGJ2; CDR3 length: 14; CDR3 DNA: TGTGCCGCCTGGGATGTAATAAATTATTATAAGAAACTCTTT; CDR3 protein: CAAWDVINYYKKLF
clone size: few; V gene: TRGV2; J gene: TRGJ1/TRGJ2; CDR3 length: 13; CDR3 DNA: TGTGCCCCCTGGGACGCCTATTATTATAAGAAACTCTTT; CDR3 protein: CAPWDAYYYKKLF
clone size: few; V gene: TRGV9; J gene: TRGJ1/TRGJ2; CDR3 length: 13; CDR3 DNA: TGTGCCTTGTGGGAGGTGCGGGCTTATAAGAAACTCTTT; CDR3 protein: CALWEVRAYKKLF
clone size: -; V gene: TRGV4; J gene: TRGJP2; CDR3 length: 15; CDR3 DNA: TGTGCCACCTGGGATCGGGCCGATAGTGATTGGATCAAGACGTTT; CDR3 protein: CATWDRADSDWIKTF
clone size: few; V gene: TRGV9; J gene: TRGJ1/TRGJ2; CDR3 length: 15; CDR3 DNA: TGTGCCTTGTGGGAGGTGCCGTGGGGTTATTATAAGAAACTCTTT; CDR3 protein: CALWEVPWGYYKKLF
clone size: few; V gene: TRGV9; J gene: TRGJ1/TRGJ2; CDR3 length: 11; CDR3 DNA: TGTGCCTTGTGGGAGGGTATTAAGAAACTCTTT; CDR3 protein: CALWEGIKKLF
clone size: -; V gene: TRGV4; J gene: TRGJP1; CDR3 length: 14; CDR3 DNA: TGTGCCACCTGGGGGCCTACCACTGGTTGGTTCAAGATATTC; CDR3 protein: CATWGPTTGWFKIF
clone size: few; V gene: TRGV4; J gene: TRGJP2; CDR3 length: 14; CDR3 DNA: TGTGCCACCTGGAATTGTAGTAGTGATTGGATCAAGACGTTT; CDR3 protein: CATWNCSSDWIKTF
clone size: few; V gene: TRGV2; J gene: TRGJ1/TRGJ2; CDR3 length: 13; CDR3 DNA: TGTGCCACCTGGAATAAGGCGTATTATAAGAAACTCTTT; CDR3 protein: CATWNKAYYKKLF
clone size: -; V gene: TRGV8; J gene: TRGJ1/TRGJ2; CDR3 length: 13; CDR3 DNA: TGTGCCACCTGGGTGACGGGTTATTATAAGAAACTCTTT; CDR3 protein: CATWVTGYYKKLF
clone size: -; V gene: TRGV9; J gene: TRGJ1/TRGJ2; CDR3 length: 17; CDR3 DNA: TGTGCCTTGTGGGAGGCAGAGCAGCAACACCATTATTATAAGAAACTCTTT; CDR3 protein: CALWEAEQQHHYYKKLF
clone size: -; V gene: TRGV9; J gene: TRGJP2; CDR3 length: 14; CDR3 DNA: TGTGCCTTGTGGGAGGTGCAGAGTGATTGGATCAAGACGTTT; CDR3 protein: CALWEVQSDWIKTF
clone size: few; V gene: TRGV9; J gene: TRGJ1/TRGJ2; CDR3 length: 14; CDR3 DNA: TGTGCCTTGTGGGAGGGGGCATATTATTATAAGAAACTCTTT; CDR3 protein: CALWEGAYYYKKLF
clone size: -; V gene: TRGV4; J gene: TRGJ1/TRGJ2; CDR3 length: 14; CDR3 DNA: TGTGCCACCTGGGATGGGCTATCGCGTTATAAGAAACTCTTT; CDR3 protein: CATWDGLSRYKKLF
clone size: -; V gene: TRGV4; J gene: TRGJ1/TRGJ2; CDR3 length: 13; CDR3 DNA: TGTGCCACCTGGGATGGCAGTGGTTATAAGAAACTCTTT; CDR3 protein: CATWDGSGYKKLF
clone size: few; V gene: TRGV2; J gene: TRGJ1/TRGJ2; CDR3 length: 11; CDR3 DNA: TGTGCCACCTGGGAAACTTATAAGAAACTCTTT; CDR3 protein: CATWETYKKLF
clone size: -; V gene: TRGV9; J gene: TRGJ1/TRGJ2; CDR3 length: 13; CDR3 DNA: TGTGCCTTGTGGGACCTTTCATGGAATAAGAAACTCTTT; CDR3 protein: CALWDLSWNKKLF
clone size: -; V gene: TRGV2; J gene: TRGJ1/TRGJ2; CDR3 length: 12; CDR3 DNA: TGTGCCACCTGGGACGGGCAGAATGAGAAACTCTTT; CDR3 protein: CATWDGQNEKLF
clone size: -; V gene: TRGV8; J gene: TRGJP2; CDR3 length: 17; CDR3 DNA: TGTGCCACCTGGGATCTGGGTGGAGGGGGTAGTGATTGGATCAAGACGTTT; CDR3 protein: CATWDLGGGGSDWIKTF
clone size: -; V gene: TRGV9; J gene: TRGJ1/TRGJ2; CDR3 length: 14; CDR3 DNA: TGTGCCTTGTGGGTAGGAGGGTTCTATTATAAGAAACTCTTT; CDR3 protein: CALWVGGFYYKKLF
clone size: medium-sized; V gene: TRGV8; J gene: TRGJ1/TRGJ2; CDR3 length: 12; CDR3 DNA: TGTGCCACCTGGGCGAATTATTATAAGAAACTCTTT; CDR3 protein: CATWANYYKKLF